This T cell receptor (beta chain) appears in the sequencing data of a study of blood T cell repertoires in COVID-19. Study details: Samples taken during acute and convalescent COVID-19 were collected in the United States, Italy and Spain. The analysed material was cDNA or gDNA that came from T cells, B-cell-depleted T cells, or PBMCs.

The CDR3 is made up of 15 amino acids. Trimming took 1 base from V and 2 from J; bases not matched to a gene: 3. The germline V gene has CDR1 SGDLS and CDR2 YYNGEE. As processed by the authors: Counts of nucleated cells, estimated from reference gene primer amplification, were obtained. Libraries were prepared by immunoSEQ multiplex PCR; TCRdb keeps only in-frame clonotypes and omits some of them. Clone size and V and J calls were adopted from that table, with D and trimming inferred from the DNA. The sample lists around 250,000 clones, about nine tenths occurring once. Specimen: peripheral blood. This receptor was identified in a man aged 25 to 45 who had recovered from COVID-19. The rearrangement links TRBV9 to TRBJ1-2; TRBD1 agrees at 9 bases. DNA of the CDR3: TGTGCCAGCAGCGTATTTGGACAGGGGAACTATGGCTACACCTTC. Its protein product is CASSVFGQGNYGYTF. The variable domain in full, with the rest retrieved from reference TRBV9 and TRBJ1-2, is DSGVTQTPKHLITATGQRVTLRCSPRSGDLSVYWYQQSLDQGLQFLIQYYNGEERAKGNILERFSAQQFPDLHSELNLSSLELGDSALYFCASSVFGQGNYGYTFGSGTRLTVV.